Presented here are 21 T cell receptor beta chains from one specimen sequenced in a study of T cells after yellow fever vaccination. TCRdb redid the calling of the 5' RACE reads with MiXCR, one entry per CDR3 protein. The repertoire holds over 150,000 distinct CDR3 sequences, approximately 6.2% seen once, with nearly 3% in the top ten. Here the sequenced sample was CD4+ T cells sorted from PBMCs, taken on the day of the first yellow fever vaccination. The receptor set was obtained from a man aged 18 to 29 who received the YFV17D yellow fever vaccine.

This clonotype was recorded many times. This rearrangement joins TRBV18 to TRBJ2-1, with D unclear. The CDR3 consists of 14 residues. Trimming cost V 1 base and J 10 bases, with 14 bases left between them. Germline V gene data show CDR1 as KGHSH and CDR2 as LQKENI. In nucleotides, the CDR3 is TGTGCCAGCTCACCACAGGAGACTGGCGCCGAGCAGTTCTTC. The encoded protein is CASSPQETGAEQFF.

This clonotype was seen ten or more times. The V gene is TRBV7-2, the J gene TRBJ2-7, with D perhaps being TRBD1 or TRBD2 (5 bases each). The V gene's germline CDR1 is SGHTA and CDR2 FQGNSA. CDR3 length: 15 residues. The V gene lost 5 bases and the J gene lost 2 bases, with 16 bases spanning the gap. In DNA, the CDR3 is TGTGCCAGCAGCCGCCAGTCGGGGCCCACCTACGAGCAGTACTTC. It encodes CASSRQSGPTYEQYF.

This clonotype has just a few counts. The rearrangement uses TRBV4-2 and TRBJ1-5; TRBD1 aligns across 8 bases. CDR3 length: 15 residues. The V segment lost 1 base and the J segment 5 bases; nucleotides outside the gene matches: 4. Germline V lookup: CDR1 LGHNA, CDR2 YNFKEQ. The CDR3 nucleotides read TGTGCCAGCAGCCAAGCACAGGGGGGGGATCAGCCCCAGCATTTT. Protein product: CASSQAQGGDQPQHF.

This clonotype was counted at least ten times. V is TRBV18 and J is TRBJ2-1, with 7 nucleotides matching TRBD1. The junction had 5 bases not matched to a gene; V was cut back by 0 bases and J by 6 bases. The length of the CDR3 is 15 residues. The V gene's germline CDR1 is KGHSH and CDR2 LQKENI. The CDR3, as DNA: TGTGCCAGCTCACCACCGGGGACAGTCCCCAATGAGCAGTTCTTC. It yields the protein CASSPPGTVPNEQFF. The full variable domain, in which reference TRBV18 and TRBJ2-1 provide the parts outside the CDR3, is NAGVMQNPRHLVRRRGQEARLRCSPMKGHSHVYWYRQLPEEGLKFMVYLQKENIIDESGMPKERFSAEFPKEGPSILRIQQVVRGDSAAYFCASSPPGTVPNEQFFGPGTRLTVL.

This clonotype came up many times. V usage is TRBV28 and J usage is TRBJ2-7; TRBD1 aligns across 7 bases. This CDR3 has 15 amino acids. Trimming at V came to 5 bases and at J to 2 bases, leaving 9 bases not matched to a gene. The V gene's germline CDR1 is MDHEN and CDR2 SYDVKM. CDR3 residues: CASSPFGDRAYEQYF. Here the CDR3 DNA reads TGTGCCAGCAGTCCTTTTGGGGACAGAGCCTACGAGCAGTACTTC.

The chain recombines TRBV7-2 with TRBJ2-3, with 10 bases fitting TRBD2. Per germline, CDR1 SGHTA and CDR2 FQGNSA. The CDR3 consists of 16 residues. The J segment lost 3 bases and the V segment lost 1 base, leaving 4 bases of the junction unmatched. CDR3 nucleotides: TGTGCCAGCAGCTTAGTTAATAGCGGGGGGACAGATACGCAGTATTTT. As protein: CASSLVNSGGTDTQYF.

In its sample, this clonotype was seen many times. The chain combines TRBV7-8 with TRBJ2-5, with TRBD1 as a possible D gene (6 bases). Germline assignment: CDR1 SGHVS and CDR2 FQNEAQ. The CDR3 sequence is 16 residues long. V lost 5 bases and J 0 bases, leaving 16 bases between the germline ends. The CDR3 spells CASSLVAGANQETQYF. DNA of the CDR3: TGTGCCAGCAGCCTTGTGGCAGGGGCAAACCAAGAGACCCAGTACTTC.

This clonotype occurred a few times. The chain carries TRBV15 and TRBJ2-1; TRBD2 might be the D (6 bases). Trimming took off 5 bases at V and 2 bases at J, with 10 bases between the two ends. The CDR3 is 14 amino acids. Germline assignment: CDR1 LNHNV and CDR2 YYDKDF (reference sequence). Here the CDR3 reads CATSARGPYNEQFF. CDR3 DNA sequence: TGTGCCACCAGCGCGCGGGGCCCCTACAATGAGCAGTTCTTC.

This rearrangement joins TRBV6-5 to TRBJ2-7, with 8 nucleotides matching TRBD1. V lost 3 bases, J lost 4 bases, and 5 bases stayed unmatched. CDR3 size: 14 residues. Germline loops: CDR1 MNHEY, CDR2 SVGAGI. CDR3 residues: CASSYTGGWYEQYF. The CDR3 DNA follows: TGTGCCAGCAGTTATACAGGGGGTTGGTACGAGCAGTACTTC.

The J gene is TRBJ1-5, the V gene TRBV6-5; D is undetermined. Germline CDR1 reads MNHEY; CDR2 reads SVGAGI. V was trimmed by 2 bases and J by 11 bases, leaving 16 bases between them. CDR3 length equals 14 residues. CDR3 nucleotide sequence: TGTGCCAGCAGTTACGGATCGAGGTTCGGGACCCAGCATTTT. Its translation: CASSYGSRFGTQHF.

This clonotype was picked up many times. V gene TRBV5-1 combines with J gene TRBJ2-1; 15 bases match TRBD2. In germline, CDR1 is SGHRS, CDR2 YFSETQ. The CDR3 contains 15 residues. J gave up 8 bases and V 4 bases, and 4 bases lay outside the gene matches. The CDR3 sequence is CASSPGTSGGHEQFF. The CDR3 DNA sequence: TGCGCCAGCAGCCCCGGGACTAGCGGGGGGCATGAGCAGTTCTTC.

The genes are TRBV7-2 and TRBJ2-2, with a tentative D call TRBD1 (5 bases). There are 16 residues in the CDR3. Germline CDR1 is SGHTA and CDR2 is FQGNSA. Trimming took 5 bases from V and 5 from J, leaving 18 bases between them. CDR3 sequence reads: CASSLYQGKGTGELFF. Written as DNA, the CDR3 is TGTGCCAGCAGCCTGTACCAGGGAAAGGGGACCGGGGAGCTGTTTTTT.

This clonotype was recorded at least ten times. The chain joins TRBV15 to TRBJ2-7; D is ambiguous. Germline CDR1 reads LNHNV; CDR2 reads YYDKDF (reference sequence). CDR3 length: 10 amino acids. V was cut by 3 bases and J by 6 bases, with 3 bases left in between. The CDR3 nucleotides are TGTGCCACCAGCAGCGTCGAGCAGTACGTC. This encodes CATSSVEQYV.

This clonotype was seen many times. The chain recombines TRBV24-1 with TRBJ2-1; a possible D gene is TRBD2 (7 bases). Trimming removed 3 bases at V and 0 bases at J, with 20 bases between. The germline gives CDR1 KGHDR, CDR2 SFDVKD. The CDR3 contains 19 residues. The DNA of the CDR3 is TGTGCCACCAGTGATCTGGTTCGCGGGGGCCCCAGCTCCTACAATGAGCAGTTCTTC. Translation gives CATSDLVRGGPSSYNEQFF.

This clonotype was counted ten times or more. The V call is TRBV5-1, the J call TRBJ2-7; TRBD2 might be the D (5 bases). The CDR3 is made up of 14 amino acids. The V gene lost 4 bases and the J gene lost 0 bases, with 11 bases spanning the gap. Germline V lookup: CDR1 SGHRS, CDR2 YFSETQ. Here the CDR3 DNA reads TGCGCCAGCAGCCCGGGGTATAGCTCCTACGAGCAGTACGTC. This codes for CASSPGYSSYEQYV.

This clonotype was recorded many times. DNA of the CDR3: TGTGCCAGCAGTTCCCAGGTGAGGGGGAACACTGAAGCTTTCTTT. It yields the protein CASSSQVRGNTEAFF. The genes are TRBV6-5 and TRBJ1-1; D may be TRBD1 (5 bases). V lost 4 bases to trimming and J lost 1 base, with 13 bases between them. The germline gives CDR1 MNHEY, CDR2 SVGAGI. The CDR3 spans 15 residues.

At least ten counts were recorded for this clonotype. A read error may account for a junction end that differs from germline. The genes are TRBV9 and TRBJ2-3; D not certain. Germline V lookup: CDR1 SGDLS, CDR2 YYNGEE. CDR3 length equals 16 residues. CDR3 bases: TGTGCCAGCAGCGTAGTGGCAGCCCCAGACACATATACGCAGTATTTT. Translation: CASSVVAAPDTYTQYF.

The V call is TRBV7-2, the J call TRBJ1-2, with 7 bases lining up with TRBD1. This CDR3 is 13 amino acids long. V trimming: 11 bases; J trimming: 0 bases; junction bases outside the gene matches: 6. Germline V gene sequence: CDR1 SGHTA, CDR2 FQGNSA. The CDR3 nucleotides are TGTGCCTGCGGGACAGTAGCTAACTATGGCTACACCTTC. The encoded protein is CACGTVANYGYTF.

This clonotype has a handful of counts. The chain uses TRBV20-1 and TRBJ2-1, with a weak D call TRBD1 (6 bases). The germline V gene has CDR1 DFQATT and CDR2 SNEGSKA (reference sequence). Trimming pared 1 base from V and 9 bases from J, leaving 16 bases between. The CDR3 extends over 14 amino acids. The DNA of the CDR3 is TGCAGTGCTAGAGGTGAACAGGGTCTGCGTGAGCAGTTCTTC. This encodes CSARGEQGLREQFF.

This clonotype has just a few counts. The rearrangement joins TRBV7-2 to TRBJ1-2; a weak D match, TRBD1 (5 bases). The germline V and J ends were trimmed by 4 bases and 4 bases, with 16 bases remaining between them. The CDR3 has 15 amino acids. Per the germline V gene, CDR1 is SGHTA and CDR2 is FQGNSA. The CDR3 here is CASSSTVLRGYGYTF. The CDR3 DNA follows: TGTGCCAGCAGCTCGACAGTCTTAAGGGGCTATGGCTACACCTTC.

This clonotype was seen a few times. The chain uses TRBV7-9 and TRBJ1-6, with D maybe TRBD1 (5 bases). Germline values: CDR1 SEHNR, CDR2 FQNEAQ (reference sequence). V was pared by 2 bases and J by 6 bases, with 8 bases between. The CDR3 loop spans 14 amino acids. The CDR3 nucleotides read TGTGCCAGCAGCTTACGACAGCTTAATTCACCCCTCCACTTT. Its translation: CASSLRQLNSPLHF.